The rows below give T cell receptor beta chains drawn from one sample of a study of cytomegalovirus exposure and HLA in healthy donors. Profiled with immunoSEQ multiplex PCR; TCRdb holds only in-frame clones, not every one. Of under 300,000 clones in the sample, 80% to 90% were seen once. Source material: PBMCs. These receptors were obtained from a woman younger than 35 in good health and CMV-seronegative. CDR3s include the opening cysteine and the closing phenylalanine or tryptophan. D genes are given only for firm matches. Expanded clones get a size class; other rows say once, few or many, or leave the size out.

j_call d_call v_call clone_size cdr3_nt cdr3_aa
TRBJ2-2 NA TRBV2 NA TGTGCCAGCGGCCCGGGTCTCGACACCGGGGAGCTGTTTTTT CASGPGLDTGELFF
TRBJ1-2 NA TRBV29-1 NA TGCAGCGTTGATGAAAAGGGGGATGGGGCGCGAGGCTACACCTTC CSVDEKGDGARGYTF
TRBJ1-1 NA TRBV4-3 NA TGCGCCAGCAGCCAAGATGGGCAGGGGAACACTGAAGCTTTCTTT CASSQDGQGNTEAFF
TRBJ1-2 NA TRBV6-5 NA TGTGCCAGCAGTTACTCGGGGGAGGACTATGGCTACACCTTC CASSYSGEDYGYTF
TRBJ2-1 NA TRBV28 NA TGTGCCAGCAGTCCTCTGGCCAATGTCAATGAGCAGTTCTTC CASSPLANVNEQFF
TRBJ1-2 TRBD1 TRBV14 once TGTGCCAGCAGCGCCCCCGGGGGGACAGGAGGCTACACCTTC CASSAPGGTGGYTF
TRBJ2-1 TRBD2 TRBV2 NA TGTGCCAGCAGCGTCGGACTAGCGGGAGGGAATGAGCAGTTCTTC CASSVGLAGGNEQFF
TRBJ1-1 NA TRBV11-3 NA TGTGCCAGCAGCCCCCGCGAGGGTTTCCGCGAAGCTTTCTTT CASSPREGFREAFF
TRBJ2-5 TRBD1 TRBV5-4 NA TGTGCCAGCAGCTTGGGACAGGGGTTCCAAGAGACCCAGTACTTC CASSLGQGFQETQYF
TRBJ1-5 TRBD1 TRBV6-5 NA TGTGCCAGCAGCAGACAGGGGATACTCAATCAGCCCCAGCATTTT CASSRQGILNQPQHF
TRBJ1-1 TRBD1 TRBV10-3 NA TGTGCCATCAGTGACGGGACAGGGCTTAGAGCTTTCTTT CAISDGTGLRAFF
TRBJ1-2 NA TRBV7-8 NA TGTGCCAGCAGCTTATCTCGGACAGATAACTATGGCTACACCTTC CASSLSRTDNYGYTF
TRBJ2-5 TRBD2 TRBV7-6 NA TGTGCCAGCAGCAGGCAGGAGCGGGAGGGCCGAGAGACCCAGTACTTC CASSRQEREGRETQYF
TRBJ1-5 NA TRBV7-8 few TGTGCCAGCAGCTCATTACAGGGCAATCAGCCCCAGCATTTT CASSSLQGNQPQHF
TRBJ1-1 NA TRBV30 NA TGTGCCTGCTTTCCGGAGGGGAACACTGAAGCTTTCTTT CACFPEGNTEAFF
TRBJ2-1 NA TRBV30 NA TGTGCCTGGACGGGGGATTTGCCCTACAATGAGCAGTTCTTC CAWTGDLPYNEQFF
TRBJ2-7 NA TRBV30 NA TGTGCCTGGAGTGTAGGAGGGGGCAACGAGCAGTACTTC CAWSVGGGNEQYF
TRBJ1-5 NA TRBV7-9 NA TGTGCCAGCAGCAACGAAGGGGGGGATCAGCCCCAGCATTTT CASSNEGGDQPQHF
TRBJ1-2 TRBD1 TRBV7-9 NA TGTGCCAGCAGCCAGACAGGGGCAAACTATGGCTACACCTTC CASSQTGANYGYTF
TRBJ2-5 TRBD2 TRBV10-3 few TGTGCCATCAGTGATAGGACTAGCCTTACCCAGTACTTC CAISDRTSLTQYF
TRBJ1-4 TRBD1 TRBV7-9 NA TGTGCCAGCAGCATCCCGACAGGGAGTGAAAAACTGTTTTTT CASSIPTGSEKLFF
TRBJ2-7 TRBD1 TRBV7-8 NA TGTGCCAGCAGCTTAGTTGGGACAGGGGTCAGCTCCTACGAGCAGTACTTC CASSLVGTGVSSYEQYF
TRBJ2-7 NA TRBV7-9 NA TGTGCCAGCAGCTTAGTCTACCTAGCGATCCACGAGCAGTACTTC CASSLVYLAIHEQYF
TRBJ2-7 NA TRBV12-5 once TGTGCTAGTGGTTTGGTACTTCGGGGTTCCTACGAGCAGTACTTC CASGLVLRGSYEQYF
TRBJ2-1 TRBD2 TRBV7-6 NA TGTGCCAGCAGCTTCCTAGCGGGAGATTACAATGAGCAGTTCTTC CASSFLAGDYNEQFF
TRBJ1-3 NA TRBV5-1 NA TGCGCCAGCAGCCGCAGGGCAGGTGGAAACACCATATATTTT CASSRRAGGNTIYF
TRBJ2-5 TRBD1 TRBV30 NA TGTGCCTGGGGTCCAGGGGGTCAAAGACAAAAAGAGACCCAGTACTTC CAWGPGGQRQKETQYF
TRBJ1-3 NA TRBV10-3 NA TGTGCCTCCTTAAGCACCTTAAACTCTGGAAACACCATATATTTT CASLSTLNSGNTIYF
TRBJ2-7 TRBD1 TRBV28 NA TGTGCCAGCAGTTCTTGGACAGGATTCGTATACGAGCAGTACTTC CASSSWTGFVYEQYF
TRBJ2-4 TRBD1 TRBV4-1 NA TGCGCCAGCAGCCTAGACTGGGACAGCAAAAACATTCAGTACTTC CASSLDWDSKNIQYF
TRBJ1-5 NA TRBV7-9 few TGTGCCAGCAGCCGGGGGGATGGCAATCAGCCCCAGCATTTT CASSRGDGNQPQHF
TRBJ1-2 NA TRBV11-2 NA TGTGCCAGCAGCCCTATTACAGGGAACTATGGCTACACCTTC CASSPITGNYGYTF
TRBJ1-5 TRBD1 TRBV5-4 NA TGTGCCAGCAGCTTTGGAGGGGGCAGACAGCCCCAGCATTTT CASSFGGGRQPQHF
TRBJ2-6 NA TRBV29-1 NA TGCAGCGTTGAGGGAGGAGGGGCCGGGGCCAACGTCCTGACTTTC CSVEGGGAGANVLTF
TRBJ1-5 NA TRBV5-1 NA TGCGCCAGCAGCTTGGGTGGGGGCGATCAGCCCCAGCATTTT CASSLGGGDQPQHF
TRBJ1-5 NA TRBV7-9 few TGTGCCAGCAGTTCCGGCGCGCGGGGCGTCAATCAGCCCCAGCATTTT CASSSGARGVNQPQHF
TRBJ1-1 TRBD1 TRBV29-1 NA TGCAGCGTTGTAAGGACAGGGGGCCTGGGCACTGAAGCTTTCTTT CSVVRTGGLGTEAFF
TRBJ1-2 NA TRBV27 NA TGTGCCAGCAGTTTATGGTCCGGGGTGGGTGGCTACACCTTC CASSLWSGVGGYTF
TRBJ1-1 TRBD1 TRBV10-1 NA TGCGCCAGCACCACAGGGGAGAACACTGAAGCTTTCTTT CASTTGENTEAFF
TRBJ1-5 TRBD1 TRBV29-1 NA TGCAGCGTTTCGGACAGGAGCAATCAGCCCCAGCATTTT CSVSDRSNQPQHF
TRBJ2-7 NA TRBV6-5 NA TGTGCCAGCAATAAGCCGGGCAGGGATCCCTACGAGCAGTACTTC CASNKPGRDPYEQYF
TRBJ1-3 NA TRBV15 NA TGTGCCACCAGCAGGGGGGGATCTGGAAACACCATATATTTT CATSRGGSGNTIYF
TRBJ1-4 NA TRBV28 NA TGTGCCAGCAATACGGGGGGGGAAAAACTGTTTTTT CASNTGGEKLFF
TRBJ2-5 NA TRBV9 NA TGTGCCAGCAGCGTAGTGGCGTACGAGGGCGAGACCCAGTACTTC CASSVVAYEGETQYF
TRBJ1-1 TRBD1 TRBV7-6 NA TGTGCCAGCAGCTGGACAGGGGGATCCCCGAGCACTGAAGCTTTCTTT CASSWTGGSPSTEAFF
TRBJ1-2 TRBD1 TRBV12-5 NA TGTGCTAGTGGCCCGACCCGTCGGGGCCAGGGACAGGCCGTTTATGGCTACACCTTC CASGPTRRGQGQAVYGYTF
TRBJ1-5 NA TRBV7-9 NA TGTGCCAGTCAGCGGGGACTATATAGCAATCAGCCCCAGCATTTT CASQRGLYSNQPQHF